This entry lists 24 T cell receptor beta chains sequenced from one sample in a study of graft-versus-host responses after intestinal transplantation. Repertoires were generated with immunoSEQ multiplex PCR, while TCRdb's copy carries only in-frame clones and drops some. The table includes tens of thousands of clones, roughly nine tenths detected once. These receptors lack a known antigen. Source: unstimulated CD8+ T cells sorted from spleen or lymph node cells, taken before intestinal transplant. The receptors come from a human donor who received an intestinal transplant.

V is TRBV5-1 and J is TRBJ2-3; TRBD2 aligns across 11 bases. Germline CDR1 is SGHRS and CDR2 is YFSETQ. The CDR3 is made up of 14 amino acids. The junction had 2 bases not matched to a gene; V was cut back by 7 bases and J by 1 base. The CDR3 DNA is TGCGCCAGCCAACTAGCGGGGGGCACAGATACGCAGTATTTT. The encoded protein is CASQLAGGTDTQYF.

This clone is a singleton in its sample. The chain combines TRBV27 with TRBJ1-5, with a tentative D call TRBD1 (5 bases). The CDR3 runs to 15 residues. Germline values: CDR1 MNHEY, CDR2 SMNVEV (reference sequence). Trimming stripped 2 bases from V and 4 bases from J, with 12 bases between. The CDR3 DNA reads as TGTGCCAGCAGTTTAGGGAGGGACGGAAATCAGCCCCAGCATTTT. Protein product: CASSLGRDGNQPQHF.

This clone showed up just once. The V call is TRBV6-1, the J call TRBJ1-1, with 8 bases fitting TRBD1. This CDR3 is built from 15 residues. Trimming removed 8 bases from V and 3 bases from J; junction bases left unmatched: 11. CDR1 and CDR2 (germline): MNHNS, SASEGT. The CDR3 nucleotides read TGTGCCAGCGGACGGACAGGGCTGGGGGACACTGAAGCTTTCTTT. As protein: CASGRTGLGDTEAFF.

This clone was seen once. The rearrangement uses TRBV7-9 and TRBJ2-1; TRBD2 might be the D (5 bases). CDR3 length: 15 residues. Germline CDR1 and CDR2: SEHNR and FQNEAQ (reference sequence). Trimming took off 0 bases at V and 9 bases at J, with 15 bases between the two ends. CDR3 sequence (DNA): TGTGCCAGCAGCTTAGCGTGGCTCCCCGAGGGTGAGCAGTTCTTC. This gives the protein CASSLAWLPEGEQFF.

This chain connects TRBV29-1 to TRBJ2-3; the D is unclear. This CDR3 is 14 amino acids long. V was cut by 1 base and J by 3 bases, with 11 bases left in between. Germline V gives CDR1 SQVTM, CDR2 ANQGSEA. The chain's CDR3 is CSVEGTERTDTQYF. The DNA of the CDR3 is TGCAGCGTTGAAGGTACGGAGCGTACAGATACGCAGTATTTT.

The rearrangement uses TRBV7-9 and TRBJ2-5; the match to TRBD2 covers 9 bases. CDR1 is SEHNR and CDR2 is FQNEAQ in the germline V gene (reference sequence). The CDR3 is 14 amino acids. V was pared by 5 bases and J by 5 bases, with 6 bases of the junction left unmatched. DNA for the CDR3: TGTGCCAGCAGCCCGAGCGGGGGGTGGGAGACCCAGTACTTC. Translation gives CASSPSGGWETQYF.

The chain uses TRBV5-1 and TRBJ2-7; D is perhaps TRBD2 (5 bases). V was trimmed by 6 bases and J by 6 bases, leaving 19 bases between them. The CDR3 spans 14 residues. Germline-derived CDR1 and CDR2 are SGHRS and YFSETQ. The CDR3, as DNA: TGCGCCAGCAAGGAGAACAAGAGACGGGGCGAGCAGTACTTC. The encoded protein is CASKENKRRGEQYF.

This clone was counted only a few times. J is TRBJ1-1 and V is TRBV9, with D perhaps TRBD1 (5 bases). This CDR3 is built from 14 residues. Germline V gives CDR1 SGDLS, CDR2 YYNGEE. With 7 bases removed from V and 2 bases from J, the gap between germline ends came to 15 bases. The CDR3 here is CASREGTGNTEAFF. The CDR3 DNA is TGTGCCAGCCGCGAGGGAACAGGAAACACTGAAGCTTTCTTT.

This clone was recorded once. The rearrangement joins TRBV5-1 to TRBJ2-5, with 8 bases lining up with TRBD1. V was clipped by 6 bases and J by 5 bases; unmatched bases: 9. This CDR3 is built from 14 residues. Germline V gene lookup returns CDR1 SGHRS and CDR2 YFSETQ. CDR3 DNA: TGCGCCAGCAATTCGAGACAGGGGACGGAGACCCAGTACTTC. Residues: CASNSRQGTETQYF.

The rearrangement links TRBV13 to TRBJ2-7, with D unresolved. Germline CDR1 is PRHDT and CDR2 is FYEKMQ (reference sequence). Trimming removed 6 bases at V and 2 bases at J, with 8 bases between. This CDR3 is 12 amino acids long. CDR3 in amino acids: CASSLTTYEQYF. CDR3 coding DNA: TGTGCCAGCAGTCTAACGACCTACGAGCAGTACTTC. Filled out from reference TRBV13 and TRBJ2-7, the complete variable domain reads AAGVIQSPRHLIKEKRETATLKCYPIPRHDTVYWYQQGPGQDPQFLISFYEKMQSDKGSIPDRFSAQQFSDYHSELNMSSLELGDSALYFCASSLTTYEQYFGPGTRLTVT.

V is TRBV11-2 and J is TRBJ2-7, with no clear D. Trimming removed 0 bases at V and 3 bases at J, with 6 bases between. The CDR3 has 13 amino acids. The germline CDR1 and CDR2 sequences are SGHAT and FQNNGV. The CDR3 protein is CASSLDEDYEQYF. CDR3 bases: TGTGCCAGCAGCTTAGACGAGGACTACGAGCAGTACTTC.

The genes are TRBV7-9 and TRBJ2-7, with 9 bases aligning to TRBD2. With 5 bases clipped from V and 4 bases from J, the junction kept 18 bases outside the gene matches. The CDR3 length is 18 residues. Germline V gives CDR1 SEHNR, CDR2 FQNEAQ (reference sequence). CDR3 nucleotide sequence: TGTGCCAGCAGCACATACCGTCCTAGGACTAGCGCCCGGTACGAGCAGTACTTC. Its protein product is CASSTYRPRTSARYEQYF.

V usage is TRBV27 and J usage is TRBJ2-7; D call uncertain. The CDR3 is 13 residues long. V was clipped by 3 bases and J by 1 base, with 7 bases between them. Per the germline V gene, CDR1 is MNHEY and CDR2 is SMNVEV (reference sequence). CDR3 in amino acids: CASSFRPSYEQYF. CDR3 nucleotides: TGTGCCAGCAGTTTCCGTCCTTCCTACGAGCAGTACTTC.

V and J are TRBV29-1 and TRBJ2-6, with a possible D match to TRBD1 (7 bases). Germline V gene sequence: CDR1 SQVTM, CDR2 ANQGSEA. Trimming took off 6 bases at V and 6 bases at J, with 12 bases between the two ends. There are 13 residues in the CDR3. The CDR3 coding sequence is TGCAGCGTCGACAGGGAGGAGGCCAACGTCCTGACTTTC. This encodes CSVDREEANVLTF.

This chain joins TRBV19 and TRBJ1-1; D unresolved. The CDR3 contains 13 residues. Trimming removed 7 bases at V and 1 base at J, with 10 bases between. Germline assignment: CDR1 LNHDA and CDR2 SQIVND (reference sequence). Written as DNA, the CDR3 is TGTGCCAGTATCGAGGGATCGAACACTGAAGCTTTCTTT. This codes for CASIEGSNTEAFF.

V and J are TRBV5-1 and TRBJ1-2; a possible D gene is TRBD1 (5 bases). Germline V gene sequence: CDR1 SGHRS, CDR2 YFSETQ. This CDR3 has 14 residues. Between the trimmed V and J ends, which lost 4 bases and 1 base, there was a span of 11 bases. The CDR3 region has the DNA TGCGCCAGCAGCGAGGGACTAATTAACTATGGCTACACCTTC. Its protein is CASSEGLINYGYTF.

The V and J genes are TRBV7-9 and TRBJ1-5, with D uncertain. Germline V CDR1 and CDR2: SEHNR, FQNEAQ (reference sequence). Trimming shortened V by 3 bases and J by 6 bases, and 12 bases separated the two germline ends. CDR3 length equals 14 residues. The CDR3 region is CASSLGGGFQPQHF. The CDR3 nucleotides read TGTGCCAGCAGCTTGGGCGGAGGATTTCAGCCCCAGCATTTT.

The CDR3 DNA reads TGTGCCAGTAGTACCGGGACAGGGGTCTACGAGCAGTACTTC. It codes for CASSTGTGVYEQYF. This chain joins TRBV19 and TRBJ2-7, with TRBD1 matching over 10 bases. V was pared by 4 bases and J by 3 bases, with 3 bases of the junction left unmatched. Per germline, CDR1 LNHDA and CDR2 SQIVND (reference sequence). The CDR3 runs to 14 residues.

This chain joins TRBV9 and TRBJ2-7, with D perhaps TRBD1 (5 bases). The CDR3 extends over 15 amino acids. The V and J ends lost 4 bases and 4 bases respectively, with 18 bases between them. The germline CDR1 and CDR2 sequences are SGDLS and YYNGEE. The CDR3 DNA is TGTGCCAGCAGCAGTCAGCCAGGGCAAAAGTACGAGCAGTACTTC. Its protein is CASSSQPGQKYEQYF.

The V call is TRBV30, the J call TRBJ2-5; D perhaps matches TRBD1 (5 bases). The CDR3 runs 13 residues. In germline, CDR1 is GTSNPN, CDR2 SVGIG (reference sequence). V was pared by 5 bases and J by 1 base, with 11 bases between. The CDR3 DNA reads as TGTGCCTGGTGTCAGGGCCTCCAAGAGACCCAGTACTTC. Amino acid sequence: CAWCQGLQETQYF.

On this clone itself: Other nucleotide sequences in the sample specify the same CDR3. This rearrangement joins TRBV4-1 to TRBJ1-5, with 10 bases matching TRBD1. The V gene's germline CDR1 is MGHRA and CDR2 YSYEKL. The ends lost 0 bases at V and 5 bases at J; junction bases unmatched: 4. CDR3 length equals 16 residues. The CDR3 nucleotides are TGCGCCAGCAGCCAAGACGGACAGGGGGTATATCAGCCCCAGCATTTT. Its translation is CASSQDGQGVYQPQHF.

V gene TRBV14 combines with J gene TRBJ2-7, with TRBD2 matching over 9 bases. Germline V gene data show CDR1 as SGHDN and CDR2 as FVKESK. V gave up 4 bases and J gave up 2 bases; unmatched junction bases: 9. This CDR3 comprises 16 residues. The CDR3 DNA reads as TGTGCCAGCAGCCGGCGGGAGGGCTCCCTAGCCTACGAGCAGTACTTC. Translation gives CASSRREGSLAYEQYF.

The V call is TRBV25-1, the J call TRBJ2-1; 10 bases align to TRBD2. Per the germline V gene, CDR1 is MGHDK and CDR2 is SYGVNS. J lost 1 base, V lost 2 bases, and 8 bases had no gene match. The CDR3 is 18 amino acids. CDR3 in amino acids: CASSENLAGAVSYNEQFF. CDR3 sequence (DNA): TGTGCCAGCAGTGAAAATCTAGCGGGGGCTGTGTCCTACAATGAGCAGTTCTTC.

This clone was seen a single time. The chain carries TRBV29-1 and TRBJ2-5, with 9 bases fitting TRBD1. The V and J ends lost 6 bases and 2 bases, in that order; junction bases with no gene match: 4. There are 13 residues in the CDR3. Germline lookup yields CDR1 SQVTM and CDR2 ANQGSEA. Here the CDR3 DNA reads TGCAGCGTAACGACAGGGGGTCAAGAGACCCAGTACTTC. Protein product: CSVTTGGQETQYF.